Below are 26 T cell receptor beta chains sequenced from a single sample in a study of regulatory T cells in long-lasting Graves disease. CDR3-region Arm-PCR and iRepertoire HTBI primers produced the TCR beta libraries. TCRdb fed the multiplex PCR reads into MiXCR, producing one record per CDR3 protein. The data contain under 250,000 distinct CDR3 sequences, around 20% of them singletons. Documented time point: newly diagnosed GD, antithyroid drugs for less than 3 months. The TCR library was made from RNA extracted from PBMCs. The specimen comprised peripheral blood mononuclear cells (PBMCs), sampled at new diagnosis, from a patient treated with antithyroid drugs. Receptor source: a female donor with Graves disease.

This clonotype showed up just a few times. The chain combines TRBV10-1 with TRBJ1-1, with a weak D call TRBD1 (6 bases). The germline gives CDR1 WNHNN, CDR2 SYGVQD (reference sequence). Trimming removed 2 bases from V and 7 bases from J, with 14 bases in between. The CDR3 runs 14 residues. CDR3 protein: CASSETGPDGEAFF. The CDR3, as DNA: TGCGCCAGCAGTGAGACAGGGCCGGACGGTGAAGCTTTCTTT.

Worth noting for this clonotype: A read error is possible here, since a much larger clone lies one base away. The final CDR3 position lacks the conserved phenylalanine or tryptophan, pointing to a likely read error. The chain links TRBV7-2 to TRBJ2-3; the D is unclear. CDR3 length: 15 residues. V lost 0 bases to trimming and J lost 0 bases, with 7 bases between them. Germline CDR1 SGHTA, CDR2 FQGNSA. The CDR3: CASSLAVGSTDTQYL. The CDR3 DNA is TGTGCCAGCAGCTTAGCCGTCGGTAGCACAGATACGCAGTATCTT.

There are a few counts of this clonotype. No DNA is shown, since the ends of the CDR3 on it are uncertain; the CDR3 is the one TCRdb lists. The chain employs TRBV12-3 or TRBV12-4 and TRBJ2-7; the D call TRBD1 from the table was never checked on the DNA. The CDR3 is 11 residues long, counting both termini. The CDR3 loop is CASSFLAGGYF.

In its sample, this clonotype was seen a few times. This chain joins TRBV5-1 and TRBJ1-4; no firm D call. Trimming left V 0 bases short and J 8 bases short, with 11 bases between. The CDR3 runs 14 residues. The V gene's germline CDR1 is SGHRS and CDR2 YFSETQ. CDR3 in amino acids: CASSLARSGEKLFF. CDR3 bases: TGCGCCAGCAGCTTGGCCAGGTCGGGGGAAAAACTGTTTTTT. Looking up the rest from reference TRBV5-1 and TRBJ1-4 gives the full variable domain: KAGVTQTPRYLIKTRGQQVTLSCSPISGHRSVSWYQQTPGQGLQFLFEYFSETQRNKGNFPGRFSGRQFSNSRSEMNVSTLELGDSALYLCASSLARSGEKLFFGSGTQLSVL.

This chain links TRBV4-3 with TRBJ1-2; the D gene is possibly TRBD1 (5 bases). The CDR3 covers 13 residues. Germline CDR1 is LGHNA and CDR2 is YSLEER. Trimming left V 1 base short and J 8 bases short, with 11 bases between. The CDR3 DNA reads TGCGCCAGCAGCCAAGGGGACCGGCGGGGCTACACCTTC. Translating gives CASSQGDRRGYTF.

The rearrangement links TRBV10-3 to TRBJ2-4; 9 nucleotides line up with TRBD1. Germline V lookup: CDR1 ENHRY, CDR2 SYGVKD. The CDR3 consists of 13 residues. V lost 6 bases to trimming and J lost 8 bases; unmatched junction nucleotides: 5. The CDR3 coding sequence is TGTGCCATCAGCCCGGGACAGGGTGACATTCAGTACTTC. Its protein is CAISPGQGDIQYF.

Ten or more counts support this clonotype. The J gene is TRBJ2-7, the V gene TRBV7-9, with D uncertain. The CDR3 contains 12 residues. The germline V and J ends were trimmed by 1 base and 5 bases, with 6 bases remaining between them. Germline lookup yields CDR1 SEHNR and CDR2 FQNEAQ (reference sequence). The CDR3 loop is CASSLVGHEQYF. DNA of the CDR3: TGTGCCAGCAGCTTAGTCGGCCACGAGCAGTACTTC.

The table lists this clonotype with a few counts. DNA for the CDR3: TGTGCCATCAGTGACAGGGGGCGAGACTATGGCTACACCTTC. It is translated as CAISDRGRDYGYTF. This chain uses TRBV10-3 with TRBJ1-2; 8 bases are shared with TRBD1. The trim removed 3 bases at V and 3 bases at J, leaving 3 bases unmatched. The germline V gene has CDR1 ENHRY and CDR2 SYGVKD. This CDR3 has 14 amino acids.

This clonotype was seen at least ten times. The chain recombines TRBV2 with TRBJ2-2; D not resolved. CDR1 SNHLY and CDR2 FYNNEI come from the germline V gene. The CDR3 is 15 amino acids. Trimming cost V 7 bases and J 3 bases, with 15 bases left between them. For the CDR3, the DNA is TGTGCCAGCACCGAAACGGGTAGTCACACCGGGGAGCTGTTTTTT. As protein: CASTETGSHTGELFF. Based on the CDR3 plus reference TRBV2 and TRBJ2-2, the full variable domain is EPEVTQTPSHQVTQMGQEVILRCVPISNHLYFYWYRQILGQKVEFLVSFYNNEISEKSEIFDDQFSVERPDGSNFTLKIRSTKLEDSAMYFCASTETGSHTGELFFGEGSRLTVL.

This clonotype has at least ten counts. This chain joins TRBV20-1 and TRBJ1-6; 10 nucleotides line up with TRBD1. CDR1 is DFQATT and CDR2 is SNEGSKA in the germline V gene (reference sequence). The V segment lost 6 bases and the J segment 10 bases; nucleotides outside the gene matches: 12. CDR3 size: 15 residues. The CDR3 sequence is CSANRPGTGVSPLHF. DNA for the CDR3: TGCAGTGCAAACCGCCCCGGGACAGGGGTCTCACCCCTCCACTTT.

In this sample, this clonotype turned up many times. The CDR3 DNA follows: TGTGCCAGCAACCGGGACAGGTGGGCTGAAGCTTTCTTT. Protein sequence: CASNRDRWAEAFF. J is TRBJ1-1 and V is TRBV6-1; TRBD1 matches at 8 bases. This CDR3 is built from 13 residues. The V and J ends lost 7 bases and 6 bases, in that order; junction bases with no gene match: 7. The V gene's germline CDR1 is MNHNS and CDR2 SASEGT.

Of note for this clonotype: The conserved phenylalanine or tryptophan is not found at the CDR3 terminus, so this likely reflects a read error. It is unclear where the CDR3 begins or ends on the DNA, so no DNA is shown, and the CDR3 is as TCRdb lists it. The rearrangement joins TRBV9 to TRBJ2-3; TRBD2 reflects the table's D call only, with no check against the DNA. The CDR3 region is 13 residues in length, termini included. The germline CDR1 and CDR2 sequences are SGDLS and YYNGEE. CDR3 in amino acids: CASSSRTSGTKAV.

A remark on this clonotype: This is likely an artifact of a read error, given a far larger clone one base away. The rearrangement joins TRBV2 to TRBJ2-1, with D maybe TRBD2 (6 bases). V was shortened by 5 bases and J by 9 bases, with 20 bases between the two germline ends. The CDR3 sequence is 15 residues long. Germline V gives CDR1 SNHLY, CDR2 FYNNEI. CDR3 sequence (DNA): TGTGCCAGCAGTCGGCGGGGTGAGGGTCCCTCTGAGCAGTTCTTC. Its protein is CASSRRGEGPSEQFF.

This clonotype was counted many times. The V call is TRBV12-3 or TRBV12-4, the J call TRBJ1-1; a possible D gene is TRBD1 (6 bases). V lost 7 bases, J lost 1 base, and 13 bases lay in between. The CDR3 covers 14 residues. The CDR3 sequence: CASTGGRKNTEAFF. CDR3 DNA: TGTGCCAGCACGGGGGGCCGGAAGAACACTGAAGCTTTCTTT.

V gene TRBV6-1 combines with J gene TRBJ2-2; 10 bases match TRBD1. CDR3 length: 18 residues. Germline-derived CDR1 and CDR2 are MNHNS and SASEGT. Unmatched junction bases numbered 16, after V lost 6 bases and J lost 6 bases. CDR3 nucleotide sequence: TGTGCCAGCAGCCGGTTCTCGGGACAGGGGAGTAGGGCCGGGGAGCTGTTTTTT. It encodes CASSRFSGQGSRAGELFF.

This clonotype was seen many times. The chain carries TRBV5-1 and TRBJ1-1; D not resolved. The CDR3 is made up of 14 amino acids. Looked up from germline, CDR1 is SGHRS and CDR2 is YFSETQ. V lost 5 bases to trimming and J lost 0 bases, with 11 bases between them. CDR3 sequence: CASSGIGLNTEAFF. The CDR3 DNA reads as TGCGCCAGCAGTGGCATAGGCCTGAACACTGAAGCTTTCTTT.

This clonotype has at least ten counts. A read error may produce the germline difference seen at one junction end. The CDR3 bases are TGTGCCAGCAGCGAAGACAGGCCCAACACTGAAGCTTTCTTT. Translating it yields CASSEDRPNTEAFF. The rearrangement uses TRBV2 and TRBJ1-1; D perhaps matches TRBD1 (6 bases). The V gene's germline CDR1 is SNHLY and CDR2 FYNNEI. The CDR3 extends over 14 amino acids.

This clonotype was observed at least ten times. V and J are TRBV6-1 and TRBJ1-5; D is possibly TRBD1 (6 bases). Germline assignment: CDR1 MNHNS and CDR2 SASEGT. V was cut by 6 bases and J by 6 bases, with 15 bases left in between. The CDR3 consists of 14 residues. The CDR3 DNA is TGTGCCAGCAGGGCGTCCGGGGGCGGTCAGCCCCAGCATTTT. Amino acid sequence: CASRASGGGQPQHF.

This clonotype was seen many times. The rearrangement joins TRBV12-3 or TRBV12-4 to TRBJ1-2; D gene ambiguous. The CDR3 runs 13 residues. V lost 3 bases to trimming and J lost 0 bases, with 5 bases between them. CDR3 sequence reads: CASSFNANYGYTF. The CDR3 region has the DNA TGTGCCAGCAGTTTTAATGCTAACTATGGCTACACCTTC.

The table lists this clonotype with many counts. The chain couples TRBV28 to TRBJ1-3; unclear D gene. V lost 2 bases and J 2 bases, leaving 10 bases between the germline ends. The CDR3 length is 15 residues. The V gene's germline CDR1 is MDHEN and CDR2 SYDVKM. CDR3 bases: TGTGCCAGCAGTTTAATCGCAGCCGCTGGAAACACCATATATTTT. Encoded protein: CASSLIAAAGNTIYF.

On this clonotype: This likely came from a read error, as a far larger clone is one base away. The V gene is TRBV10-3, the J gene TRBJ2-7; 9 bases align to TRBD1. The V and J ends lost 3 bases and 4 bases, in that order; junction bases with no gene match: 7. The length of the CDR3 is 15 residues. Per germline, CDR1 ENHRY and CDR2 SYGVKD. CDR3: CAISETGGRPYEQYF. The CDR3 bases are TGTGCCATCAGTGAAACAGGGGGCAGACCTTACGAGCAGTACTTC.

CDR3 loop: CASSVSMGTYEQYF. The CDR3 nucleotides are TGTGCCAGCAGCGTATCCATGGGTACCTACGAGCAGTACTTC. The chain combines TRBV7-8 with TRBJ2-7; D is unresolved. This CDR3 spans 14 amino acids. Deletions cut 5 bases from V and 2 bases from J, with 13 bases between. Germline V gives CDR1 SGHVS, CDR2 FQNEAQ. The complete variable domain, with remaining parts taken from reference TRBV7-8 and TRBJ2-7, reads GAGVSQSPRYKVAKRGQDVALRCDPISGHVSLFWYQQALGQGPEFLTYFQNEAQLDKSGLPSDRFFAERPEGSVSTLKIQRTQQEDSAVYLCASSVSMGTYEQYFGPGTRLTVT.

This clonotype was observed a few times. V usage is TRBV19 and J usage is TRBJ1-2, with D unclear. The V end was cut by 3 bases, the J end by 9 bases, with 11 bases between. This CDR3 comprises 12 residues. Germline CDR1 LNHDA, CDR2 SQIVND (reference sequence). The CDR3 sequence is CASSIYSTSYTF. The CDR3 DNA follows: TGTGCCAGTAGTATCTATTCCACCAGCTACACCTTC.

At least ten counts were recorded for this clonotype. The V gene is TRBV28, the J gene TRBJ1-4, with TRBD1 as a possible D gene (6 bases). Germline V gene lookup returns CDR1 MDHEN and CDR2 SYDVKM. This CDR3 has 14 amino acids. Trimming removed 1 base at V and 7 bases at J, with 10 bases between. As DNA, the CDR3 is TGTGCCAGCAGTTTATCCGGGGGCTTTGAAAAACTGTTTTTT. Translation gives CASSLSGGFEKLFF.

The chain joins TRBV27 to TRBJ2-7; a possible D gene is TRBD2 (6 bases). Looked up from germline, CDR1 is MNHEY and CDR2 is SMNVEV (reference sequence). The V and J ends lost 8 bases and 0 bases respectively, with 11 bases between them. The CDR3 covers 13 residues. In DNA form, the CDR3 reads TGTGCCAGCCGGGACTTAAACTCCTACGAGCAGTACTTC. Its translation is CASRDLNSYEQYF.

This clonotype was seen at least ten times. The chain links TRBV12-3 or TRBV12-4 to TRBJ1-2; D unclear. Trimming removed 5 bases from V and 8 bases from J, with 18 bases in between. CDR3 length: 14 residues. The CDR3 loop is CASSAGSLRAGYTF. The DNA for the CDR3 is TGTGCCAGCAGTGCCGGGAGCCTAAGGGCCGGCTACACCTTC.